The sequence of this T cell receptor beta chain was determined in a study of breast tumors, draining lymph nodes, adjacent tissues. TCRdb called the multiplex PCR reads again in MiXCR, with one record for every CDR3 protein. Counted here are approximately 210,000 distinct CDR3 sequences, about 30% occurring once; the ten biggest clones make up approximately 1.4%. This clonotype was counted ten times or more. The antigen is unknown. Axillary draining lymph nodes of breast cancer patients supplied the node samples. Study-wide findings and caveats: Compared with basal-like, luminal-like tumors shared significantly more repertoire with nontumor tissue. Most tumor T cells seemingly derive from lymph node, then expand in tumor. Tumor TCR diversity was below lymph nodes but above nontumor tissue. That most tumor T cells come from lymph nodes remained unproven.

Sequenced sample: axillary lymph node tissue. This TCR was sampled from a female donor with breast cancer. Some clones in this sample may be carry-over from other donors' samples.

CDR3 nucleotides: TGTGCCAGCAGCCTGCAGGTAGAGTCCTACAATGAGCAGTTCTTC. As protein: CASSLQVESYNEQFF. The V and J genes are TRBV11-2 and TRBJ2-1; D is uncertain. The V and J ends lost 5 bases and 1 base respectively, with 12 bases between them. Germline V gene lookup returns CDR1 SGHAT and CDR2 FQNNGV. The CDR3 spans 15 residues. The full variable domain, completed using reference TRBV11-2 and TRBJ2-1, is EAGVAQSPRYKIIEKRQSVAFWCNPISGHATLYWYQQILGQGPKLLIQFQNNGVVDDSQLPKDRFSAERLKGVDSTLKIQPAKLEDSAVYLCASSLQVESYNEQFFGPGTRLTVL.